This T cell receptor (beta chain) was identified during a study of shared clonotypes between healthy human individuals. The sample holds one count of this clone. Produced via immunoSEQ multiplex PCR; TCRdb's table is partial and in-frame only. The data show about 1.1 million clones, 60% to 80% seen once. Investigators divided CD4+ cells into CD45RA+ naive and CD45RA-negative memory subsets. The length of the CDR3 is 14 residues. The V end was cut by 4 bases, the J end by 5 bases, with 15 bases between. Germline V gives CDR1 SGHRS, CDR2 YFSETQ. The receptor's source is a man aged 18 to 30 in good health. Some clones in this sample may be carry-over from other donors' samples. Sequenced sample: memory CD4+ T cells from PBMCs. Subset described: CD45RA-negative fraction. The V call is TRBV5-1, the J call TRBJ2-5; no clear D. CDR3 loop: CASSPTTSGETQYF. CDR3 nucleotides: TGCGCCAGCAGCCCCACAACCTCTGGGGAGACCCAGTACTTC.